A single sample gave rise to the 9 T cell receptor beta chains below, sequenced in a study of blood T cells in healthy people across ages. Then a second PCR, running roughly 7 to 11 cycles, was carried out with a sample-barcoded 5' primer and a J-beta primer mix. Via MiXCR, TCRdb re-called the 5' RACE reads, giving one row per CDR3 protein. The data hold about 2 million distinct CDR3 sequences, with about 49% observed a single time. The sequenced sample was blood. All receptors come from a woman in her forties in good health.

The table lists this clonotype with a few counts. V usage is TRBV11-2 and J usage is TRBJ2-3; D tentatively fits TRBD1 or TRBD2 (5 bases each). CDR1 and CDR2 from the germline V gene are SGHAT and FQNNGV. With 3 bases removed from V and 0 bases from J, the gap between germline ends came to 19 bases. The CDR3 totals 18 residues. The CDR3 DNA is TGTGCCAGCAGCTTGGGGGACGTTGAGATGTCTAGCACAGATACGCAGTATTTT. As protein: CASSLGDVEMSSTDTQYF.

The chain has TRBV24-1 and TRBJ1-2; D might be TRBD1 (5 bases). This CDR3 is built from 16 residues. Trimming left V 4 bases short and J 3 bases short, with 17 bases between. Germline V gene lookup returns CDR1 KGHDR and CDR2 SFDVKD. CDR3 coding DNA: TGTGCCACCAGTGACACTAACCGGGACGGGTACTATGGCTACACCTTC. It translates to CATSDTNRDGYYGYTF.

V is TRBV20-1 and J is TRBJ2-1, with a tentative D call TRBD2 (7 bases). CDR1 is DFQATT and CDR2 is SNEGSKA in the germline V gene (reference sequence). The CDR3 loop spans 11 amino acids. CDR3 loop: CAGRGWNEQFF. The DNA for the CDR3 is TGCGCGGGGAGGGGGTGGAATGAGCAGTTCTTC.

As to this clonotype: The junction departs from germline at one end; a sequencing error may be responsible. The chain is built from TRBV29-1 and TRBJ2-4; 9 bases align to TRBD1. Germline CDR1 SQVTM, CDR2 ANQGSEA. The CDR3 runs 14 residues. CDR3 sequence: CSVETGGAKNILYF. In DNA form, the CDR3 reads TGCAGCGTTGAGACAGGGGGGGCCAAAAACATTCTGTACTTC.

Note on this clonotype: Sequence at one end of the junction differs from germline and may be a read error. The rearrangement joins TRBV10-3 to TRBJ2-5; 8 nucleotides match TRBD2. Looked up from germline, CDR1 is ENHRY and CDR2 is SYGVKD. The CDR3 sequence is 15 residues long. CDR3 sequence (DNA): TGTGCCATCAGTGATGGGACTAGTCGGCAAGAGACCCGGTACTTC. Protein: CAISDGTSRQETRYF.

This CDR3 reads CASSLSASGNEQFF. CDR3 DNA sequence: TGTGCCAGCAGCCTCAGCGCTAGCGGGAATGAGCAGTTCTTC. The rearrangement joins TRBV7-2 to TRBJ2-1, with 8 bases that match TRBD2. The CDR3 covers 14 residues. Looked up from germline, CDR1 is SGHTA and CDR2 is FQGNSA. With V trimmed by 5 bases and J by 7 bases, 7 bases remained unmatched.

The CDR3 reads CASSLDSSSNVGEQFF. CDR3 DNA: TGCGCCAGCAGCTTGGACAGCTCTTCCAATGTTGGTGAGCAGTTCTTC. The chain carries TRBV5-1 and TRBJ2-1; D remains unclear. CDR3 length equals 16 residues. Between the trimmed V and J ends, which lost 0 bases and 9 bases, there was a span of 19 bases. The germline gives CDR1 SGHRS, CDR2 YFSETQ. The full variable domain, completed using reference TRBV5-1 and TRBJ2-1, is KAGVTQTPRYLIKTRGQQVTLSCSPISGHRSVSWYQQTPGQGLQFLFEYFSETQRNKGNFPGRFSGRQFSNSRSEMNVSTLELGDSALYLCASSLDSSSNVGEQFFGPGTRLTVL.

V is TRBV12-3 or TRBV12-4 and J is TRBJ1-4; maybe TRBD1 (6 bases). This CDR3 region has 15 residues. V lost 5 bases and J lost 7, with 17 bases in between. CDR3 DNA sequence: TGTGCCAGCAGTCCGGGTCAGGGGTTCGGTGAAAAACTGTTTTTT. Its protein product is CASSPGQGFGEKLFF.

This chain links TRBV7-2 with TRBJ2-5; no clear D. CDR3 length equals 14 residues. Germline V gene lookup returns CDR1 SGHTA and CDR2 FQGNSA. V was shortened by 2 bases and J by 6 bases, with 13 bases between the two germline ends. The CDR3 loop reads CASSLKGGAQTQYF. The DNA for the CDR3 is TGTGCCAGCAGCTTAAAGGGCGGCGCTCAGACCCAGTACTTC.